These T cell receptor beta chains were read from a single sample in a study of CD8+ T cells in alopecia areata. TCRdb keeps only in-frame clones here, not all; method: immunoSEQ multiplex PCR. Among 150,000 or so clones listed, over 45% were seen once. Sequenced: CD4+ T cells sorted from blood. The receptor set was obtained from a human donor with alopecia areata. The CDR3 runs from the conserved cysteine through the conserved F or W. D genes are given only for firm matches. Clone size, where shown, is once, few, many, or a class for clones that have expanded.

j_gene	d_gene	v_gene	abundance	CDR3nt	CDR3aa
TRBJ2-5	TRBD1	TRBV7-2	medium-sized	TGTGCCAGCAGCCGAGGGCCGGGACAGGGTGAAGAGACCCAGTACTTC	CASSRGPGQGEETQYF
TRBJ2-1	.	TRBV18	.	TGTGCCAGCTCACGGACTCCCGACTTCCTCAATGAGCAGTTCTTC	CASSRTPDFLNEQFF
TRBJ2-5	.	TRBV7-3	.	TGTGCCAGCAGCGGTTACATACAAGAGACCCAGTACTTC	CASSGYIQETQYF
TRBJ2-3	.	TRBV28	few	TGTGCCAGCAGTCTCCGATTAGATACGCAGTATTTT	CASSLRLDTQYF
TRBJ1-5	.	TRBV27	.	TGTGCCAGCAGTCCGATTTTGAGCAATCAGCCCCAGCATTTT	CASSPILSNQPQHF
TRBJ1-5	.	TRBV7-9	few	TGTGCCAGCCGCTCAGCATCTAGCAATCAGCCCCAGCATTTT	CASRSASSNQPQHF
TRBJ2-3	.	TRBV11-1	.	TGTGCCAGCAGCCTGACCCAGGGGGGGGCCACAGATACGCAGTATTTT	CASSLTQGGATDTQYF
TRBJ1-2	.	TRBV4-2	.	TGTGCCACCAAGGACGGGGTTGACGGCTACACCTTC	CATKDGVDGYTF
TRBJ1-2	.	TRBV6-5	.	TGTGCCAGCAGTCGGTTGGGGGGCGGAAACTATGGCTACACCTTC	CASSRLGGGNYGYTF
TRBJ2-3	.	TRBV7-8	once	TGTGCCAGCAGCCGACCTGGGACACGGGGTTGGGATACGCAGTATTTT	CASSRPGTRGWDTQYF
TRBJ2-2	.	TRBV30	once	TGTGCCTGGAATGAGAGGGCCGGGGAGCTGTTTTTT	CAWNERAGELFF
TRBJ2-7	.	TRBV7-9	once	TGTGCCAGCAGCTCCGCTCGGGATTTC	CASSSARDF
TRBJ2-5	TRBD2	TRBV28	.	TGTGCCAGCAGTTCCCTAGCCGGGGGGGAGACCCAGTACTTC	CASSSLAGGETQYF
TRBJ2-1	.	TRBV29-1	few	TGCAGCGGCGGTGACGGGAGCACGTTCTTC	CSGGDGSTFF
TRBJ2-3	TRBD1	TRBV5-1	.	TGCGCCAGCAGCAAGACAGGGGAGTATACGGATACGCAGTATTTT	CASSKTGEYTDTQYF
TRBJ1-5	.	TRBV29-1	.	TGCAGCGTTGAGACCTCCAGGGGTCAGCCCCAGCATTTT	CSVETSRGQPQHF
TRBJ2-4	.	TRBV7-9	.	TGTGCCAGCAGCTTAGGGGGAGGACTGGAGGTGGGAAACATTCAGTACTTC	CASSLGGGLEVGNIQYF
TRBJ2-1	.	TRBV20-1	.	TGCAGTGCTAGGAGGGAGGAGCAGTTCTTC	CSARREEQFF
TRBJ2-5	.	TRBV14	few	TGTGCCAGCAGCCACTTGATAATGGAGACCCAGTACTTC	CASSHLIMETQYF
TRBJ2-3	.	TRBV18	few	TGTGCCAGCTCACCGACCTTCACAGATACGCAGTATTTT	CASSPTFTDTQYF
TRBJ2-3	.	TRBV25-1	.	TGTGCCAGCAGTGAATCACTCAAGGGGATAGATACGCAGTATTTT	CASSESLKGIDTQYF
TRBJ2-7	TRBD2	TRBV5-6	.	TGTGCCAGCAGCGCGCCGACTAGCGGGAGGACCCACGAGCAGTACTTC	CASSAPTSGRTHEQYF
TRBJ1-1	.	TRBV29-1	few	TGCAGCGTTGCGGTCACAGAGGGTGAAGCTTTCTTT	CSVAVTEGEAFF
TRBJ2-7	.	TRBV27	once	TGTGCCAGCAGTTTATACCTCCGGGCCGACGAGCAGTACTTC	CASSLYLRADEQYF
TRBJ2-2	TRBD2	TRBV9	few	TGTGCCAGCAGCGTAGGAGGGACTAGCAACACCGGGGAGCTGTTTTTT	CASSVGGTSNTGELFF
TRBJ2-5	.	TRBV7-3	.	TGTGCCAGCAGCTTACAGGGACAAGAGACCCAGTACTTC	CASSLQGQETQYF
TRBJ1-5	.	TRBV4-1	.	TGCGCCAGCAGCCAATCGGGCCTTGATCAGCCCCAGCATTTT	CASSQSGLDQPQHF
TRBJ2-3	.	TRBV29-1	.	TGCAGCGTTGCTACGGGTTCTAGCACAGATACGCAGTATTTT	CSVATGSSTDTQYF
TRBJ1-4	TRBD1	TRBV6-5	few	TGTGCCAGCAGGAACCCCGGACAGGCTGAAAAACTGTTTTTT	CASRNPGQAEKLFF
TRBJ2-5	.	TRBV5-1	.	TGCGCCAGCAGCTTGCAGCGGAACGATCAAGAGACCCAGTACTTC	CASSLQRNDQETQYF
TRBJ1-2	.	TRBV18	.	TGTGCCAGCTCGCCAAGAGATAACTATGGCTACACCTTC	CASSPRDNYGYTF
TRBJ1-1	.	TRBV6-5	.	TGTGCCAGCAGTCAAGGGACTGAAGCTTTCTTT	CASSQGTEAFF
TRBJ2-7	TRBD1	TRBV7-9	.	TGTGCCAGCAGCCGATTCCTGACAGGGGGATACGAGCAGTACTTC	CASSRFLTGGYEQYF
TRBJ1-4	TRBD1	TRBV6-5	few	TGTGCCAGCAGCCCCGAGGGGACAGGGGCTGAAAAACTGTTTTTT	CASSPEGTGAEKLFF
TRBJ1-2	TRBD1	TRBV19	.	TGTGCCAGTAGTATAGGGGGACAGGGGATGGACTATGGCTACACCTTC	CASSIGGQGMDYGYTF
TRBJ2-2	.	TRBV30	.	TGTGCCTGGAGTGTACCTGTTAACACCGGGGAGCTGTTTTTT	CAWSVPVNTGELFF
TRBJ2-1	.	TRBV5-1	.	TGCGCCAGCAGCACCTCCCCCAGCTCCCCCTACAATGAGCAGTTCTTC	CASSTSPSSPYNEQFF